This entry is about one T cell receptor (beta chain). Its binding antigen is unknown. No clone much larger than this one lies a single base away; base qualities are absent. The germline V gene specifies SGHRS as CDR1 and YFSETQ as CDR2. Trimming accounts for 1 base at V and 5 bases at J, while the number of junction bases matched to no gene is 7. The CDR3 measures 15 amino acids from cysteine to phenylalanine. The retained sequence is limited to the CDR3, 45 bases, with the frame set at the first base. The sample's time point label, decoded: cycle 2 day 1 (C2D1) of nivolumab. Every trial patient had relapsed after autologous stem cell transplantation, and cohorts A, B and C differed in prior brentuximab vedotin exposure. The trial cohort was composed of about 53 patients with relapsed/refractory classical Hodgkin lymphoma, for whom complete response, partial response or progressive disease was recorded as best overall response. In the multi-cohort phase II CheckMate 205 trial, trial patients received single-agent nivolumab. An independent review committee assessed best overall response using the 2007 International Working Group response criteria. PBMCs from the trial were collected at three points: immediately before nivolumab initiation (C1D1), and during therapy at cycle 2 day 1 and cycle 4 day 1. After peripheral blood was drawn into 8 mL Vacutainer Cell Preparation Tubes, PBMCs were isolated by centrifugation and then cryopreserved.

The sample comes from a study of PD-1 blockade in classical Hodgkin lymphoma (TCRdb year 2020). Notes on the research overall: Nivolumab dosing was 3 mg/kg intravenously every 2 weeks, continuing until either disease progression or unacceptable toxicity. To define a peripheral blood immune signature of response to PD-1 blockade in classical Hodgkin lymphoma, the study combined TCR beta sequencing with CyTOF.

The Qiagen DNeasy kit was used to extract genomic DNA from unsorted PBMCs and from the negatively selected CD4+ and CD8+ fractions. TCR beta CDR3 regions were amplified by immunoSEQ multiplex PCR using primers annealing to V and J segments. Amplification bias was minimized using a synthetic immune receptor repertoire, and residual bias was removed computationally after sequencing. The paper's processing steps were these. Custom Python scripts were used to quantify repertoire diversity as the Shannon entropy index. Unsorted, CD4+ and CD8+ repertoires were examined separately, except in combined analyses, for which CD4+ and CD8+ sequences were merged in silico. Clonal expansion was defined as at least a 2-fold frequency increase after treatment relative to C1D1, with a pseudocount of 0.5 for undetected baseline clones. Singleton clones were defined as clones with 0 or 1 copy at C1D1, and non-singleton clones were defined as clones with 2 or more copies. By matching protein sequences in sorted samples from the same patient, clones expanded in unsorted samples were annotated as CD4+, CD8+ or unknown. Wilcoxon tests on paired samples were used to test changes in diversity from C1D1 to C4D1. TCRdb retrieved this table from immuneACCESS and kept in-frame rearrangements only. Not all clones are present; in checked studies, unresolved V genes account for under half, and no reason is known for the remainder. Clonal size and the V and J genes are those of that table, whereas D and trimming came from the DNA. Within this sample are tens of thousands of clones, with over 60% of them counted one time only. The top ten constitute roughly 17% of the sample.

General findings and caveats noted by the study authors: Lower diversity was observed in patients in whom nivolumab was started less than 1 year after ASCT, and these patients were excluded from later analyses so that confounding by immune reconstitution would be avoided. Baseline diversity similar to that of newly diagnosed patients was observed in trial patients achieving complete response, whereas significantly lower diversity was observed in partial responders and progressors. The study was limited to a single clinical trial cohort, and causes of repertoire differences, possibly disease activity or prior therapy, remained undefined. Baseline TCR diversity was reported to be lower in newly diagnosed patients than in healthy donors and to be lower still in relapsed/refractory patients. A significant rise by C4D1 was seen in CD4+ but not CD8+ TCR diversity (p=0.0027 vs p=0.16), with the rise being most apparent in complete responders (p=0.02).

Here the sequenced sample was peripheral blood mononuclear cells (PBMCs), taken before the second cycle of nivolumab. The receptor was isolated from a human donor with classical Hodgkin lymphoma. Recombination connected TRBV5-1 to TRBJ2-7, and 9 bases in between align with TRBD1. The CDR3 sequence is CASSLWDRVSNEQYF. The bases are TGCGCCAGCAGCTTGTGGGACAGGGTTTCCAACGAGCAGTACTTC.